The source of this T cell receptor beta chain is a study of regulatory T cells in long-lasting Graves disease. Study context: In persistent Graves' disease, antithyroid drugs had been taken for over 5 years and TSH receptor antibodies stayed positive. Study-level results: Persistent disease preferred TRBV28, TRBJ1-2 and TRBJ2-5; new disease, TRBV20-1 and TRBJ2-1. TCR diversity in persistent Graves' patients was below that of newly diagnosed ones. Sample size, which was small, may have reduced accuracy.

The TCR beta library used iRepertoire HTBI primers with Arm-PCR amplification of CDR3. TCRdb recomputed calls from the multiplex PCR reads with MiXCR, one row per CDR3 protein. The sample holds 300,000 to 350,000 distinct CDR3 sequences; roughly a fifth are singletons and the top ten take less than 30%. The CDR3 sequence is 14 residues long. CDR1 is MDHEN and CDR2 is SYDVKM in the germline V gene. As regards this clonotype: Its antigen is as yet unknown. This clone may be a read error of a much larger clone one base away.

Regarding time point: persistent/refractory GD, antithyroid drugs over 5 years with positive TRAb. With RNA extracted from PBMCs as input, the TCR library was made. The rearrangement uses TRBV28 and TRBJ2-5; D might be TRBD2 (6 bases). The better agreement between TRBJ2-4 and the DNA end casts doubt on the J call. The receptor's source is a female donor with Graves disease. The source was peripheral blood mononuclear cells (PBMCs), collected when the disease was refractory, from a patient treated with antithyroid drugs. Here the CDR3 reads CASSSSREVDIQYF. CDR3 coding DNA: TGTGCCAGCAGTTCGAGTAGGGAGGTAGACATTCAGTACTTC.